Listed below are T cell receptor beta chains from one sample, sequenced in a study of T cells after yellow fever vaccination. Using its own MiXCR run on the 5' RACE reads, TCRdb lists one record per CDR3 protein. The sample has fewer than 400,000 distinct CDR3 sequences; 6.2% are singletons. The sample was PBMCs, taken 5 days after the yellow fever booster vaccination. Source of these receptors: a man aged 25-45 years who received the YFV17D yellow fever vaccine. CDR3s include the opening cysteine and the closing phenylalanine or tryptophan. Fields, in order: clone size, J gene, D gene, V gene, CDR3 DNA, CDR3 protein. A D gene is named only where the DNA matches it firmly. Some rows mark clone size as missing; the rest say once, few, many or name a class of expanded clone.

abundance: many
j_gene: TRBJ2-3
d_gene: -
v_gene: TRBV12-3/TRBV12-4
CDR3nt: TGTGCCAGCAGTCCCCTCCATGTCGTAGACGGGGCAGATACGCAGTATTTT
CDR3aa: CASSPLHVVDGADTQYF

abundance: -
j_gene: TRBJ2-7
d_gene: TRBD2
v_gene: TRBV7-8
CDR3nt: TGTGCTAGCAGCGTTAGCGGGAGTGGCTCCTACGATCAGTACTTC
CDR3aa: CASSVSGSGSYDQYF

abundance: few
j_gene: TRBJ2-1
d_gene: -
v_gene: TRBV29-1
CDR3nt: TGCAGCGGGGAGACGGCGAGGAGCTCCTACAATGAGCAGTTCTTC
CDR3aa: CSGETARSSYNEQFF

abundance: -
j_gene: TRBJ2-5
d_gene: -
v_gene: TRBV12-3/TRBV12-4
CDR3nt: TGTGCCAGCAGTGCGGGGACGCGGGAGACCCAGTACTTC
CDR3aa: CASSAGTRETQYF

abundance: -
j_gene: TRBJ2-5
d_gene: TRBD1
v_gene: TRBV5-1
CDR3nt: TGCGCCAGCAGCAGAACCGGGACAGGGGAGACCCAGTACTTC
CDR3aa: CASSRTGTGETQYF

abundance: many
j_gene: TRBJ2-5
d_gene: -
v_gene: TRBV5-5
CDR3nt: TGTGCCAGCAGCTTGGTTCTGCGGGGAGAGACCCAGTACTTC
CDR3aa: CASSLVLRGETQYF

abundance: many
j_gene: TRBJ2-5
d_gene: -
v_gene: TRBV7-9
CDR3nt: TGTGCCAGCAGCTTTTTGGCGGTCCAAGAGACCCAGTACTTC
CDR3aa: CASSFLAVQETQYF

abundance: few
j_gene: TRBJ2-7
d_gene: -
v_gene: TRBV12-3/TRBV12-4
CDR3nt: TGTGCCAGCAGTTTCGGCGGGAAGTCCTACGAGCAGTACTTC
CDR3aa: CASSFGGKSYEQYF

abundance: -
j_gene: TRBJ2-1
d_gene: -
v_gene: TRBV28
CDR3nt: TGTGCCAGCAGTTCTGGGCGCTATGAGCAGTTCTTC
CDR3aa: CASSSGRYEQFF

abundance: many
j_gene: TRBJ2-1
d_gene: TRBD2
v_gene: TRBV7-9
CDR3nt: TGTGCGAGCGGGCACGGGACTAGCACCTTCTACAATGAGCAGTTCTTC
CDR3aa: CASGHGTSTFYNEQFF

abundance: -
j_gene: TRBJ2-5
d_gene: -
v_gene: TRBV7-2
CDR3nt: TGTGCCAGCAGCTTAAAAAAATCAGGGCTCCCGTACCAAGAGACCCAGTACTTC
CDR3aa: CASSLKKSGLPYQETQYF

abundance: many
j_gene: TRBJ1-2
d_gene: -
v_gene: TRBV7-8
CDR3nt: TGTGCCAGCAGCCCCCACGGGTTCTATGGCTACACCTTC
CDR3aa: CASSPHGFYGYTF

abundance: many
j_gene: TRBJ2-2
d_gene: TRBD2
v_gene: TRBV19
CDR3nt: TGTGCCAGTAAAAGGGGTCGACTAGCGGTATCCACCGGGGAGCTGTTTTTT
CDR3aa: CASKRGRLAVSTGELFF

abundance: many
j_gene: TRBJ1-4
d_gene: -
v_gene: TRBV28
CDR3nt: TGTGCCAGCAGTTTATTTACTGGGGGACGTGAAAAACTGTTTTTT
CDR3aa: CASSLFTGGREKLFF

abundance: many
j_gene: TRBJ2-1
d_gene: -
v_gene: TRBV29-1
CDR3nt: TGCAGCGTGCGGGACAGTCCCAATGAGCAGTTCTTC
CDR3aa: CSVRDSPNEQFF

abundance: many
j_gene: TRBJ2-1
d_gene: -
v_gene: TRBV20-1
CDR3nt: TGCAGTGCTAGTGGGTTAGCGGACAATGAGCAGTTCTTC
CDR3aa: CSASGLADNEQFF

abundance: -
j_gene: TRBJ1-2
d_gene: -
v_gene: TRBV7-9
CDR3nt: TGTGCCAGCAGCACCGAGGCGGCTGGCTACACCTTC
CDR3aa: CASSTEAAGYTF

abundance: many
j_gene: TRBJ1-1
d_gene: -
v_gene: TRBV12-3/TRBV12-4
CDR3nt: TGTGCCAGCGCCGGAAGCGTGGAAGCTGAAGCTTTCTTT
CDR3aa: CASAGSVEAEAFF

abundance: few
j_gene: TRBJ2-2
d_gene: -
v_gene: TRBV7-2
CDR3nt: TGTGCCAGCAGCCCCCGGGCGCAGAACACCGGGGAGCTGTTTTTT
CDR3aa: CASSPRAQNTGELFF

abundance: once
j_gene: TRBJ2-7
d_gene: -
v_gene: TRBV5-1
CDR3nt: TGCGCCAGCGGCTTGTCCTACTACGAGCAGTACTTC
CDR3aa: CASGLSYYEQYF

abundance: -
j_gene: TRBJ1-6
d_gene: TRBD1
v_gene: TRBV24-1
CDR3nt: TGTGCCACCAGTGATTTGGAACAGGGGCGGTCGGTTTCACCCCTCCATTTT
CDR3aa: CATSDLEQGRSVSPLHF

abundance: few
j_gene: TRBJ2-7
d_gene: -
v_gene: TRBV7-2
CDR3nt: TGTGCCAGCAGCGGACCAACCTCCTACGAGCAGTACTTC
CDR3aa: CASSGPTSYEQYF

abundance: -
j_gene: TRBJ2-5
d_gene: TRBD2
v_gene: TRBV5-1
CDR3nt: TGCGCCAGCAGCTTCGTCAGGGAGGGAGAGACCCAGTACTTC
CDR3aa: CASSFVREGETQYF

abundance: many
j_gene: TRBJ2-3
d_gene: -
v_gene: TRBV12-3/TRBV12-4
CDR3nt: TGTGCCAGTAGGTGGGGATACACAGATACGCAGTATTTT
CDR3aa: CASRWGYTDTQYF

abundance: many
j_gene: TRBJ2-3
d_gene: -
v_gene: TRBV27
CDR3nt: TGTGCCAGCAGTTTCACTGGAGATACGCAGTATTTT
CDR3aa: CASSFTGDTQYF

abundance: many
j_gene: TRBJ2-1
d_gene: TRBD1
v_gene: TRBV12-3/TRBV12-4
CDR3nt: TGTGCCAGCAGAGCCGGGACAGGGGAAAAAAATGAGCAGTTCTTC
CDR3aa: CASRAGTGEKNEQFF

abundance: few
j_gene: TRBJ2-3
d_gene: -
v_gene: TRBV7-2
CDR3nt: TGTGCCAGCAGCCTTACTCGGTGGGCAGATACGCAGTATTTT
CDR3aa: CASSLTRWADTQYF

abundance: many
j_gene: TRBJ2-1
d_gene: -
v_gene: TRBV4-1
CDR3nt: TGCGCCAGCAGCCAACGACTGGACGTCAATGAGCAGTTCTTC
CDR3aa: CASSQRLDVNEQFF

abundance: few
j_gene: TRBJ2-7
d_gene: TRBD2
v_gene: TRBV10-3
CDR3nt: TGTGCCATCAGTTCCACTAGCGGGAATGCCGAGCAGTACTTC
CDR3aa: CAISSTSGNAEQYF

abundance: -
j_gene: TRBJ1-2
d_gene: -
v_gene: TRBV29-1
CDR3nt: TGCAGCGTTGAAGGTCCCTCTAACTATGGCTACACCTTC
CDR3aa: CSVEGPSNYGYTF

abundance: -
j_gene: TRBJ2-2
d_gene: -
v_gene: TRBV10-3
CDR3nt: TGTGCCATCAGTGCTGAGACAGCTAACACCGGGGAGCTGTTTTTT
CDR3aa: CAISAETANTGELFF

abundance: many
j_gene: TRBJ2-3
d_gene: -
v_gene: TRBV29-1
CDR3nt: TGCAGCGGGTCGGCGGGACCTAGCACAGATACGCAGTATTTT
CDR3aa: CSGSAGPSTDTQYF

abundance: -
j_gene: TRBJ2-5
d_gene: TRBD1
v_gene: TRBV24-1
CDR3nt: TGTGCCACCAGTGGGACAGGGCTCCAAGAGACCCAGTACTTC
CDR3aa: CATSGTGLQETQYF

abundance: many
j_gene: TRBJ2-1
d_gene: -
v_gene: TRBV5-1
CDR3nt: TGCGCCAGCAGCTTGGCCCGACAGGTGTACAATGAGCAGTTCTTC
CDR3aa: CASSLARQVYNEQFF